This is a list of T cell receptor beta chains from one sample in a study of blood T cells in healthy people across ages. TCRdb passed the 5' RACE reads through MiXCR, listing each CDR3 protein once. The table lists approximately 800,000 distinct CDR3 sequences, approximately 55% of them singletons. Sequenced input: blood. The source is a man at least 80 years old in good health. Both conserved end residues are part of each CDR3. Each record gives: V gene, J gene, D gene, clone size, CDR3 DNA, CDR3 protein. A D gene is named only where the DNA matches it firmly. Size is omitted from some rows. Given values are once, few, many or a class for expanded clones.

v_gene: TRBV20-1; j_gene: TRBJ2-7; d_gene: .; abundance: .; CDR3nt: TGCAGTGCTAGAGATCCCCGGGGTCCATACGAGCAGTACTTC; CDR3aa: CSARDPRGPYEQYF
v_gene: TRBV6-5; j_gene: TRBJ1-5; d_gene: .; abundance: .; CDR3nt: TGTGCCAGCAGTTACGATGGCAATCAGCCCCAGCATTTT; CDR3aa: CASSYDGNQPQHF
v_gene: TRBV6-2/TRBV6-3; j_gene: TRBJ2-7; d_gene: TRBD2; abundance: .; CDR3nt: TGTGCCAGCGCCCTAGCGGTGGGCGAGCAGTACTTC; CDR3aa: CASALAVGEQYF
v_gene: TRBV10-2; j_gene: TRBJ2-7; d_gene: .; abundance: few; CDR3nt: TGCGCCAGCGGGCAGCTATACGAGCAGTACTTC; CDR3aa: CASGQLYEQYF
v_gene: TRBV10-3; j_gene: TRBJ2-7; d_gene: .; abundance: .; CDR3nt: TGTGCCATCAGTGAGTCTAACGGATACGAGCAGTACTTC; CDR3aa: CAISESNGYEQYF
v_gene: TRBV12-3/TRBV12-4; j_gene: TRBJ1-5; d_gene: TRBD1; abundance: .; CDR3nt: TGTGCCAGCAGTTTGGAGACAGGGGGCAATCAGCCCCAGCATTTT; CDR3aa: CASSLETGGNQPQHF
v_gene: TRBV20-1; j_gene: TRBJ2-1; d_gene: .; abundance: .; CDR3nt: TGCAGTGCTAGAGAGGCTAGCTTAAAGTTCTTC; CDR3aa: CSAREASLKFF
v_gene: TRBV25-1; j_gene: TRBJ2-5; d_gene: .; abundance: .; CDR3nt: TGTGCCAGCAGTGACCAACCCCCATCCGGAAATGAGCAGTACTTC; CDR3aa: CASSDQPPSGNEQYF
v_gene: TRBV20-1; j_gene: TRBJ2-3; d_gene: .; abundance: .; CDR3nt: TGCAGTGCTATTCGGACAGATACGCAGTATTTT; CDR3aa: CSAIRTDTQYF
v_gene: TRBV28; j_gene: TRBJ1-2; d_gene: TRBD1; abundance: .; CDR3nt: TGTGCCAGCAGTCCCAGGACAGGGATGTATGGCTACACCTTC; CDR3aa: CASSPRTGMYGYTF
v_gene: TRBV7-9; j_gene: TRBJ1-2; d_gene: .; abundance: .; CDR3nt: TGTGCCAGCAGCCCTCCCGGGCTTTACTATGGCTACACCTTC; CDR3aa: CASSPPGLYYGYTF
v_gene: TRBV16; j_gene: TRBJ1-5; d_gene: TRBD1; abundance: once; CDR3nt: TGTGCCAGCAGCCCGGGACAGGGGGTGCATTTT; CDR3aa: CASSPGQGVHF
v_gene: TRBV11-2; j_gene: TRBJ2-7; d_gene: .; abundance: .; CDR3nt: TGTGCCAGCAGCCCAATTGACCGTTCCTACGAGCAGTACTTC; CDR3aa: CASSPIDRSYEQYF
v_gene: TRBV5-1; j_gene: TRBJ2-3; d_gene: TRBD2; abundance: .; CDR3nt: TGCGCCAGCAGCTGGTCTAGAGCGGGAAACACAGATGCGCAGTATTTT; CDR3aa: CASSWSRAGNTDAQYF
v_gene: TRBV28; j_gene: TRBJ1-4; d_gene: .; abundance: .; CDR3nt: TGTGCCAGCAGTACGGAGGGTTATAATGAAAAACTGTTTTTT; CDR3aa: CASSTEGYNEKLFF
v_gene: TRBV5-6; j_gene: TRBJ1-2; d_gene: .; abundance: .; CDR3nt: TGTGCCAGCAGCTCTTCGGAGAGGGTTGGATACGCGTTC; CDR3aa: CASSSSERVGYAF
v_gene: TRBV11-2; j_gene: TRBJ2-1; d_gene: TRBD1; abundance: .; CDR3nt: TGTGCCAGCAGCTCCCGGGACAGGGATCCTCGAAGCTCCTACAATGAGCAGTTCTTC; CDR3aa: CASSSRDRDPRSSYNEQFF
v_gene: TRBV11-1; j_gene: TRBJ2-1; d_gene: TRBD1; abundance: .; CDR3nt: TGTGCCAGCAGCTTATTTATAGGGACAGCCCGAGACTACAATGAGCAGTTCTTC; CDR3aa: CASSLFIGTARDYNEQFF
v_gene: TRBV6-6; j_gene: TRBJ2-7; d_gene: .; abundance: .; CDR3nt: TGTGCCAGCAGTTACCCCAGGACCCAATACAATGAGCAGTACTTC; CDR3aa: CASSYPRTQYNEQYF
v_gene: TRBV6-2/TRBV6-3; j_gene: TRBJ2-1; d_gene: TRBD2; abundance: .; CDR3nt: TGTGCCAGCAGCCATCAAACCGGGACTAGCGGGACCCATGAGCAGTTCTTC; CDR3aa: CASSHQTGTSGTHEQFF
v_gene: TRBV29-1; j_gene: TRBJ2-1; d_gene: TRBD2; abundance: .; CDR3nt: TGCAGCGTTGAAGCCGGGAGGGCCAATGAGCAGTTCTTC; CDR3aa: CSVEAGRANEQFF
v_gene: TRBV14; j_gene: TRBJ2-7; d_gene: .; abundance: few; CDR3nt: TGTGCCAGCAGCCAAGGGGCTCCAGAGTACTACGAGCAGTACTTC; CDR3aa: CASSQGAPEYYEQYF
v_gene: TRBV7-2; j_gene: TRBJ1-6; d_gene: .; abundance: .; CDR3nt: TGTGCCAGCAGCTTAGCTGCCCTGAGGTCACCCCTCCACTTT; CDR3aa: CASSLAALRSPLHF
v_gene: TRBV20-1; j_gene: TRBJ1-5; d_gene: .; abundance: .; CDR3nt: TGCAGTGCTAGATCCGGGGGCGCAGGCAATCAGCCCCAGCATTTT; CDR3aa: CSARSGGAGNQPQHF
v_gene: TRBV3-1; j_gene: TRBJ1-2; d_gene: .; abundance: few; CDR3nt: TGTGCCAGCAGTCCGGGAGGACGATATGGCTACACCTTC; CDR3aa: CASSPGGRYGYTF
v_gene: TRBV7-6; j_gene: TRBJ2-5; d_gene: .; abundance: few; CDR3nt: TGTGCCAGCAGCTTAGCAGGGGAAGGGAAGACCCAGTACTTC; CDR3aa: CASSLAGEGKTQYF
v_gene: TRBV10-3; j_gene: TRBJ2-7; d_gene: .; abundance: .; CDR3nt: TGTGCCATCAGTGACTACGGTATAGTCTCCTACGAGCAGTACTTC; CDR3aa: CAISDYGIVSYEQYF
v_gene: TRBV7-2; j_gene: TRBJ2-7; d_gene: .; abundance: .; CDR3nt: TGTGCCAGCAGCTTAGCGCTGACAGGGAGGAGAAATGAGCAGTACTTC; CDR3aa: CASSLALTGRRNEQYF